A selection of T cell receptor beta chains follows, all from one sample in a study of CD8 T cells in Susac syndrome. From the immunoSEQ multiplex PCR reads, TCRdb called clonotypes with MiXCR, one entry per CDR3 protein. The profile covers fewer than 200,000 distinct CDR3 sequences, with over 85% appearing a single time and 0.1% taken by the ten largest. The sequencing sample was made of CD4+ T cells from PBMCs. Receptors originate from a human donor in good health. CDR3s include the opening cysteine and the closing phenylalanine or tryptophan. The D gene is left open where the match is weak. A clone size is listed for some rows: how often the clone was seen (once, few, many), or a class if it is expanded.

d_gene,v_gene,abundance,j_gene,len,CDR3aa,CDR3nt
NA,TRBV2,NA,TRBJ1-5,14,CASLPGVGNQPQHF,TGTGCCAGCCTCCCGGGAGTGGGCAATCAGCCCCAGCATTTT
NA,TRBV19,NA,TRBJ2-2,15,CASSSSGTNTGELFF,TGTGCCAGTAGTAGTAGCGGTACGAACACCGGGGAGCTGTTTTTT
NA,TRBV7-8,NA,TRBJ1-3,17,CASSSPLPGVKGNTIYF,TGTGCCAGCAGCTCACCACTACCAGGGGTCAAGGGAAACACCATATATTTT
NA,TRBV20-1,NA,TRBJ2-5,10,CSARKETQYF,TGCAGTGCTAGGAAAGAGACCCAGTACTTC
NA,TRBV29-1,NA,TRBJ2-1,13,CSVAPANHNEQFF,TGCAGCGTTGCTCCAGCCAACCACAATGAGCAGTTCTTC
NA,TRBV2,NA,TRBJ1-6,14,CASSASYSRSPLHF,TGTGCCAGCAGTGCAAGTTACAGTCGTTCACCCCTCCACTTT
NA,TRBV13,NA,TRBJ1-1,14,CASSLEYPGTEAFF,TGTGCCAGCAGCTTAGAGTATCCGGGCACTGAAGCTTTCTTT
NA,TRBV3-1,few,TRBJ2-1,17,CASSQDVWAGKQGRQFF,TGTGCCAGCAGCCAAGACGTATGGGCAGGGAAGCAGGGGAGGCAGTTCTTC
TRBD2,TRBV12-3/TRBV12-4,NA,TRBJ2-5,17,CASSSREGLAGQETQYF,TGTGCCAGCAGCTCTAGAGAGGGACTAGCGGGTCAAGAGACCCAGTACTTC
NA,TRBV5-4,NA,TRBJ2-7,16,CASSHRRDALSYEQYF,TGTGCCAGCAGCCACCGCCGGGACGCATTGTCCTACGAGCAGTACTTC
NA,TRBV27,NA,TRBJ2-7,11,CASSLKYEQYF,TGTGCCAGCAGTTTAAAATACGAGCAGTACTTC
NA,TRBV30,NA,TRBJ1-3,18,CAWSVRSFGLNSGNTIYF,TGTGCCTGGAGTGTAAGAAGTTTCGGGTTAAACTCTGGAAACACCATATATTTT
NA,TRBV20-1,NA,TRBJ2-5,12,CSASGYQETQYF,TGCAGTGCTAGCGGGTACCAAGAGACCCAGTACTTC
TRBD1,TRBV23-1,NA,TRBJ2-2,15,CASSQAGTGHGELFF,TGCGCCAGCAGTCAAGCCGGGACAGGGCACGGGGAGCTGTTTTTT
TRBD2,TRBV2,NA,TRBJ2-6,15,CASNAGGSGANVLTF,TGTGCCAGCAACGCGGGGGGGTCTGGGGCCAACGTCCTGACTTTC
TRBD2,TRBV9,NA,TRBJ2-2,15,CASSIRGVGTGELFF,TGTGCCAGCAGCATCCGGGGGGTCGGCACCGGGGAGCTGTTTTTT
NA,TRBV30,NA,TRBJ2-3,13,CAWRVVGGDTQYF,TGTGCCTGGAGGGTGGTAGGGGGAGATACGCAGTATTTT
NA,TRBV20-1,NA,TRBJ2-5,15,CSARRGGLTRETQYF,TGCAGTGCCAGGAGGGGGGGACTGACTCGAGAGACCCAGTACTTC
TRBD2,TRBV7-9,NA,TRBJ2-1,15,CASKRQRGSYNEQFF,TGTGCCAGCAAAAGACAGCGGGGCTCCTACAATGAGCAGTTCTTC
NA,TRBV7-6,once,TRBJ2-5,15,CASSFSQGSFETQYF,TGTGCCAGCAGCTTTTCGCAGGGGTCATTTGAGACCCAGTACTTC
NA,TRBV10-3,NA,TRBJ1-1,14,CAITGGAGPTEAFF,TGTGCCATCACCGGGGGTGCAGGGCCCACTGAAGCTTTCTTT
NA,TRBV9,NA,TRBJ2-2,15,CASSAEGQMAGELFF,TGTGCCAGCAGCGCCGAGGGACAAATGGCCGGGGAGCTGTTTTTT
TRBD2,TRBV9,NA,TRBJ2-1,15,CASSLGTSGGNEQFF,TGTGCCAGCAGTCTCGGGACTAGCGGGGGGAATGAGCAGTTCTTC
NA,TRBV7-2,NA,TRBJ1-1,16,CASSNGVASGSTEAFF,TGTGCCAGCAGTAACGGGGTGGCATCCGGCTCCACTGAAGCTTTCTTT
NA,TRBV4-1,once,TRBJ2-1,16,CASSQDSTPVGNEQFF,TGCGCCAGCAGCCAAGATTCCACCCCAGTGGGCAATGAGCAGTTCTTC
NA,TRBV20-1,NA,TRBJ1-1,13,CSARASRGTEAFF,TGCAGTGCTAGAGCCTCCCGGGGCACTGAAGCTTTCTTT
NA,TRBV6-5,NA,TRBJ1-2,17,CASSYAAQVLLYYGYTF,TGTGCCAGCAGTTACGCGGCCCAGGTTCTTCTATACTATGGCTACACCTTC
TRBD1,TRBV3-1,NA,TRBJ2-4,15,CASSPSGTGGNIQYF,TGTGCCAGCAGCCCATCAGGGACAGGGGGAAACATTCAGTACTTC
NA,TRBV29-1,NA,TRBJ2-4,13,CSASTPLENIQYF,TGCAGCGCCTCTACACCGTTGGAAAACATTCAGTACTTC
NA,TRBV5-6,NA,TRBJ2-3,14,CASSPEPGTDTQYF,TGTGCCAGCAGCCCGGAACCAGGGACAGATACGCAGTATTTT
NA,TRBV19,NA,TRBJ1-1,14,CASSPSWGGTEAFF,TGTGCCAGTAGTCCCTCATGGGGGGGCACTGAAGCTTTCTTT
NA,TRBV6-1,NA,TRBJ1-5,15,CASSELDITRGPQHF,TGTGCCAGCAGTGAACTGGACATCACAAGGGGGCCCCAGCATTTT
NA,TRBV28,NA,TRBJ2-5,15,CASSLGGALQETQYF,TGTGCCAGCAGTTTGGGGGGGGCCCTACAAGAGACCCAGTACTTC
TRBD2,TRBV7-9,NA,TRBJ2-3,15,CASTRTSGLTDTQYF,TGTGCCAGCACCCGGACTAGCGGGCTCACAGATACGCAGTATTTT
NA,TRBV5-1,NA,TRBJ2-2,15,CASTPRDGIPGELFF,TGCGCCAGCACCCCAAGGGATGGGATCCCCGGGGAGCTGTTTTTT
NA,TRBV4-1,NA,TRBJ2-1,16,CASSQAPWGPYNEQFF,TGCGCCAGCAGCCAGGCCCCGTGGGGACCCTACAATGAGCAGTTCTTC
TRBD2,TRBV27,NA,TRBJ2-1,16,CASSLRLAGAGNEQFF,TGTGCCAGCAGTTTAAGACTAGCGGGGGCTGGGAATGAGCAGTTCTTC
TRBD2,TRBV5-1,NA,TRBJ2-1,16,CASSFIAGTSYNEQFF,TGCGCCAGCAGCTTTATAGCGGGGACCTCCTACAATGAGCAGTTCTTC
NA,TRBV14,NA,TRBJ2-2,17,CASSPLRQGLNTGELFF,TGTGCCAGCAGCCCTCTAAGACAGGGACTGAACACCGGGGAGCTGTTTTTT
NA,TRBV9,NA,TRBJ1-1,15,CASSVEGYLFGEAFF,TGTGCCAGCAGCGTAGAGGGGTACCTCTTTGGGGAAGCTTTCTTT
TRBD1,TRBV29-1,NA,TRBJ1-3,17,CSVEAQRDSLFGNTIYF,TGCAGCGTTGAAGCCCAAAGGGACAGTTTATTTGGAAACACCATATATTTT
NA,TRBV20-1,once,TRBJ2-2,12,CSARVNTGELFF,TGCAGTGCTAGAGTGAACACCGGGGAGCTTTTTTTT
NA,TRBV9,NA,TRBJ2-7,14,CASSSSDGRDEQYF,TGTGCCAGCAGCTCATCGGACGGTAGGGACGAGCAGTACTTC
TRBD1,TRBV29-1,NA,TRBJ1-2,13,CSTQTGGGYGYTF,TGCAGCACACAGACAGGGGGAGGGTATGGCTACACCTTC